This T cell receptor (beta chain) was sequenced during a study of T cell responses to AZD1222 COVID-19 vaccine. General study results and limits: Donors in the cohort were predominantly white British and more often female, and clonal diversity was possibly underestimated.

Details on this clone: The antigen is undetermined.

Repertoires were generated with immunoSEQ multiplex PCR, while TCRdb's copy carries only in-frame clones and drops some. Of around 80,000 clones in the sample, roughly nine tenths were seen once. From germline, CDR1 is KGHDR and CDR2 SFDVKD. CDR3 length: 15 residues. Trimming took off 3 bases at V and 5 bases at J, with 12 bases between the two ends. The source is an adult in good health. The rearrangement links TRBV24-1 to TRBJ2-2; possible D gene TRBD2, 5 bases. Source: peripheral blood, taken on day 0 of AZD1222 vaccination. CDR3 sequence: CATSDRPTTTGELFF. The CDR3 DNA sequence: TGTGCCACCAGTGATCGACCGACTACTACCGGGGAGCTGTTTTTT.